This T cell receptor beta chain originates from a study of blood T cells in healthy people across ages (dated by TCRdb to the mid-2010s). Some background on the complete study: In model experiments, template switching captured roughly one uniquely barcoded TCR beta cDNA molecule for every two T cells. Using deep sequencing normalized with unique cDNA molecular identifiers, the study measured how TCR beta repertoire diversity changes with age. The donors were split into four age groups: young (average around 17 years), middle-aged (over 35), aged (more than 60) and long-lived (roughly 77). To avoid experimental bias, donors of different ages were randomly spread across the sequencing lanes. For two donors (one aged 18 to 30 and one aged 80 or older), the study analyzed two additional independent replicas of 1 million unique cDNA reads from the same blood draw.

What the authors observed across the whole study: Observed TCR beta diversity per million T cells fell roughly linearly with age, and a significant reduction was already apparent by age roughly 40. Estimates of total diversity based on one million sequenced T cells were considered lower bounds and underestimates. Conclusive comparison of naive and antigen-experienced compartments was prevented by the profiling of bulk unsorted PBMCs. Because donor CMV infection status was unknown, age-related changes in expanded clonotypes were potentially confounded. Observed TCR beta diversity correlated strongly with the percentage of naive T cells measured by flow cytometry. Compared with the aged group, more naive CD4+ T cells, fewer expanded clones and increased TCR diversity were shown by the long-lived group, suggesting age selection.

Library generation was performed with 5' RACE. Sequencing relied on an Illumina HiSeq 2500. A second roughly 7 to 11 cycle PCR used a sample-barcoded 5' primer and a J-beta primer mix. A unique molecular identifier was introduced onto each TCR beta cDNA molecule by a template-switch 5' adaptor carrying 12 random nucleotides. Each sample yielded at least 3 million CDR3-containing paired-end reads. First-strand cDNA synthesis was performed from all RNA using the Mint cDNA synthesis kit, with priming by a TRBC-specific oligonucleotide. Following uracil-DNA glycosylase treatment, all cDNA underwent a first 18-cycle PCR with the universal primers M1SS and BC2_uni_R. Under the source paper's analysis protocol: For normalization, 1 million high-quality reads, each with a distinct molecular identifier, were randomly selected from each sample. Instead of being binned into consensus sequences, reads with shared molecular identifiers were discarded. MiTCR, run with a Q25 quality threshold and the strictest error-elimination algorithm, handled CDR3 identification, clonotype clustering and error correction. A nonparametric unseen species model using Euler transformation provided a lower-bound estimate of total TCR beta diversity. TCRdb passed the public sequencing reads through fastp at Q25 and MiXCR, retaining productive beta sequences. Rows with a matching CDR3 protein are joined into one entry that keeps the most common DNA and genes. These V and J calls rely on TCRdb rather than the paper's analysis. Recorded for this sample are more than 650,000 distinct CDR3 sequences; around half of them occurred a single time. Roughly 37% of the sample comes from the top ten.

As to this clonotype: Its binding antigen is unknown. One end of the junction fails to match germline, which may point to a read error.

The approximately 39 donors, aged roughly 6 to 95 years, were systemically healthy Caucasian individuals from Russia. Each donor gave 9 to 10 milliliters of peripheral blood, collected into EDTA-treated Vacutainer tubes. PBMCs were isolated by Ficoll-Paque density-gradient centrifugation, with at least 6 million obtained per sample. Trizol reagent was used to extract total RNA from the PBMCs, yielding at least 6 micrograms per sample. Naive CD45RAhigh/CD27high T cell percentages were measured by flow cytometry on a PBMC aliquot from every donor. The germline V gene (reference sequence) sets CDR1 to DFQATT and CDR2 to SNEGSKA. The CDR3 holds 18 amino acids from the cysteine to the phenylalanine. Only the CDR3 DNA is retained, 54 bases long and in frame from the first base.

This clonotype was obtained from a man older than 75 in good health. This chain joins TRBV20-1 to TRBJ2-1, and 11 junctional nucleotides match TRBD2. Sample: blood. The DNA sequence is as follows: TGCAGTGCTAGCTTGACTAGCGGGGAGCACTACTCCGACAATGAGCAGTTCTTC. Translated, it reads CSASLTSGEHYSDNEQFF.